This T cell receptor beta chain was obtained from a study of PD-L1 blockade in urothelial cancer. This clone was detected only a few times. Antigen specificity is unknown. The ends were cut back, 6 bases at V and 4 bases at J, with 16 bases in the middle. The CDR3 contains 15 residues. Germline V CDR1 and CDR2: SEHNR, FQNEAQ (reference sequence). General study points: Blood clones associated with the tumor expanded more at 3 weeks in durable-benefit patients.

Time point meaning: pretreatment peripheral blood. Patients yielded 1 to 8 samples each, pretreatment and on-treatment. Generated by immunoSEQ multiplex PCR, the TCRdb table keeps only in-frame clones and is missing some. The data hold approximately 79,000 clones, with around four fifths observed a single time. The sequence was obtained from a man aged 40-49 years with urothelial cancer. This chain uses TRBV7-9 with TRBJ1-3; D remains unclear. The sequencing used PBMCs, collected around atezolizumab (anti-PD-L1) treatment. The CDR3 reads CASSPKQRLGNTIYF. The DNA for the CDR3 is TGTGCCAGCAGTCCGAAACAAAGACTAGGAAACACCATATATTTT.